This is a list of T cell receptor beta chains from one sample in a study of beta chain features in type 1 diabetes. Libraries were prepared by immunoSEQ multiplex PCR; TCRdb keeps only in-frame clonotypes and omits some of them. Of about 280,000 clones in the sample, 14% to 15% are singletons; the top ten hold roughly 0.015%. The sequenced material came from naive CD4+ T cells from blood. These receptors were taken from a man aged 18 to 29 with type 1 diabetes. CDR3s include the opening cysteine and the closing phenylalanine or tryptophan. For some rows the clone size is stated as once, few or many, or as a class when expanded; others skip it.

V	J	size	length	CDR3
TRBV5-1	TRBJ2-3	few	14	CASSLQRSTDTQYF
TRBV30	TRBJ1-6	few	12	CASRTGGSPLHF
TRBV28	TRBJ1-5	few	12	CASRADNQPQHF
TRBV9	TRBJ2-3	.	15	CASTYRDSRTDTQYF
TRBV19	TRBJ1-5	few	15	CASSILGQGSPPQHF
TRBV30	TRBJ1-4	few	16	CAWSPWAGAPNEKLFF
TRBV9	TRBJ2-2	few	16	CASSVGVAGGTGELFF
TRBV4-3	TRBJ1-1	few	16	CASSQVGRVRNTEAFF
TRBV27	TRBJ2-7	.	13	CASSLTSIDEQYF
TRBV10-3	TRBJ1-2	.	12	CAISEQGNGYTF
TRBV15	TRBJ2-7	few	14	CATSRWTGGYEQYF